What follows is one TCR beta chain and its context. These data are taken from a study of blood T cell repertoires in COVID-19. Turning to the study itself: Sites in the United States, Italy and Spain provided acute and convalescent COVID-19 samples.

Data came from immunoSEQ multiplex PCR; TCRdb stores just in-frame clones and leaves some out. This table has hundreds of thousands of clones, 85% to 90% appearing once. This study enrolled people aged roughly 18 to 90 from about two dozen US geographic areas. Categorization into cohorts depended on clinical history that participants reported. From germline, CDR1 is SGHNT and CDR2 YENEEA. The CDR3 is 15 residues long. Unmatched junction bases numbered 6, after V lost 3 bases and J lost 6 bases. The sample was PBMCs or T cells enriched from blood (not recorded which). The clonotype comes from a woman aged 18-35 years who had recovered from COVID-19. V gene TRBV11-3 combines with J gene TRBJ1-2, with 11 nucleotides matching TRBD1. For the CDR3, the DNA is TGTGCCAGCAGCTTCGGGGGACAGGGGGTTCATGGCTACACCTTC. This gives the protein CASSFGGQGVHGYTF.